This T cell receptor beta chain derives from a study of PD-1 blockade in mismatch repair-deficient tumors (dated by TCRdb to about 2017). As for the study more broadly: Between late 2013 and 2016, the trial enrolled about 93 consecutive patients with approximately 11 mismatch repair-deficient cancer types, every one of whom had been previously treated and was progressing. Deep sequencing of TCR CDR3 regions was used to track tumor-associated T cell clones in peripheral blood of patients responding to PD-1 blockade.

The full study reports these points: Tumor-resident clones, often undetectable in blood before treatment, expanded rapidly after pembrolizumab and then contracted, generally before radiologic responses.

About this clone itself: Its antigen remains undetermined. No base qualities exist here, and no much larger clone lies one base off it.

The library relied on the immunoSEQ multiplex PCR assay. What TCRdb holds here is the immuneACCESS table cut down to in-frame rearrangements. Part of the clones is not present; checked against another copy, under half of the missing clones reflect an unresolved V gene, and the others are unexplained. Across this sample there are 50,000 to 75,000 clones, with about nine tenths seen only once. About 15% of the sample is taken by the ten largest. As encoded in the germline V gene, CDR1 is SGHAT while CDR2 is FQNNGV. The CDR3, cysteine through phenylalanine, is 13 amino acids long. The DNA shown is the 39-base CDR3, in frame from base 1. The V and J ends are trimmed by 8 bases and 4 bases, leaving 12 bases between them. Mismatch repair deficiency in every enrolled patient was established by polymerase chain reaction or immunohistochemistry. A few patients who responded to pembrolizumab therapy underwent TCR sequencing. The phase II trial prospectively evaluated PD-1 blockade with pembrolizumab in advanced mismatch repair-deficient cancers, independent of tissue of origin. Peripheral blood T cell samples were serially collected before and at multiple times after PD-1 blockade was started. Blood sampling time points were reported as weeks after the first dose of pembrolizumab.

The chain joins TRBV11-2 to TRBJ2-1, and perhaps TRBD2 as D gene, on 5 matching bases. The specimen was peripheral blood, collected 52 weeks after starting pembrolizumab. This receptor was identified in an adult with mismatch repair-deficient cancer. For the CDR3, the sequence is CASGQRTYNEQFF. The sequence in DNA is TGTGCCAGCGGCCAGCGGACTTACAATGAGCAGTTCTTC.